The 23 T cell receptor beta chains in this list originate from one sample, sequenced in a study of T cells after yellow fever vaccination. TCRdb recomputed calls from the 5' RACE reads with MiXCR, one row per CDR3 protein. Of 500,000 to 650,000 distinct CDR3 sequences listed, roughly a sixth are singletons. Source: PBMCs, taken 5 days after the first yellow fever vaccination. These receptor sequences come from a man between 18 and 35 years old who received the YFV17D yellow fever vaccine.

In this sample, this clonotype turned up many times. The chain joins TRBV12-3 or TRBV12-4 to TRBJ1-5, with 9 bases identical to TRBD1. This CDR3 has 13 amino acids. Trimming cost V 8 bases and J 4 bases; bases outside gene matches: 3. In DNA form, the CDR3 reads TGTGCCAGCGGACAGGGGCCGAATCAGCCCCAGCATTTT. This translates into CASGQGPNQPQHF.

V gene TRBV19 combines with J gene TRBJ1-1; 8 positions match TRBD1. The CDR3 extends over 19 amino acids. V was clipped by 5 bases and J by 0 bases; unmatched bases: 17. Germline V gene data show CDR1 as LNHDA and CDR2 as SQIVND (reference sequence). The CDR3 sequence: CASSQKGQGARSLNTEAFF. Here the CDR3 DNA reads TGTGCCAGTAGTCAAAAGGGCCAGGGGGCCCGAAGTCTGAACACTGAAGCTTTCTTT.

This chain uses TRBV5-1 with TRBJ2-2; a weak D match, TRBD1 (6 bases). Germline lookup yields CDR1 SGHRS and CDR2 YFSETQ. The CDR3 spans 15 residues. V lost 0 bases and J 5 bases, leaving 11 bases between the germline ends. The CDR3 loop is CASSLGDTGTGELFF. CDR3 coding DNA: TGCGCCAGCAGCTTGGGGGATACAGGGACCGGGGAGCTGTTTTTT.

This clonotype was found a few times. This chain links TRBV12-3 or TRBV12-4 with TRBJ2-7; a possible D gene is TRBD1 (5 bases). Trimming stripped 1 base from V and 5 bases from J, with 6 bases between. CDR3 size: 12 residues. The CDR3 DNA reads TGTGCCAGCAGTTTAGAGGGGAACGAGCAGTACGTC. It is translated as CASSLEGNEQYV.

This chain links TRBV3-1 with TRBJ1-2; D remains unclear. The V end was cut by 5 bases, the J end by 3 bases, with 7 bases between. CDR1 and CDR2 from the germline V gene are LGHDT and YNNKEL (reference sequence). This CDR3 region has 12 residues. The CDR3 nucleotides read TGTGCCAGCAGCTCGACACACTATGGCTACACCTTC. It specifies CASSSTHYGYTF. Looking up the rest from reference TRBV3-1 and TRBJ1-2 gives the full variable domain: DTAVSQTPKYLVTQMGNDKSIKCEQNLGHDTMYWYKQDSKKFLKIMFSYNNKELIINETVPNRFSPKSPDKAHLNLHINSLELGDSAVYFCASSSTHYGYTFGSGTRLTVV.

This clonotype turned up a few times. The CDR3 reads CASSQVWVDTGELFF. The DNA for the CDR3 is TGCGCCAGCAGCCAAGTCTGGGTAGACACCGGGGAGCTGTTTTTT. The V call is TRBV4-1, the J call TRBJ2-2; no clear D gene. Trimming left V 1 base short and J 3 bases short, with 9 bases between. Germline CDR1 MGHRA, CDR2 YSYEKL. The CDR3 runs to 15 residues.

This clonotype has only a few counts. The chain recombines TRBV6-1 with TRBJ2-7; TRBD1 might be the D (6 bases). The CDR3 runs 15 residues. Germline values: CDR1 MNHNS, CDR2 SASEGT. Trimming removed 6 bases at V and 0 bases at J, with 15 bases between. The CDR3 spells CASSRGRGSSYEQYF. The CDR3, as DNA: TGTGCCAGCAGCCGCGGCAGGGGCAGCTCCTACGAGCAGTACTTC.

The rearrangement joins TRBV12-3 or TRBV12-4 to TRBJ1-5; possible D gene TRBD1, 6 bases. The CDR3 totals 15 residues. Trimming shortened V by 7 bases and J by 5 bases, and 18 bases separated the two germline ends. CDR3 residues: CASNFQGSLDQPQHF. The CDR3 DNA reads TGTGCCAGCAACTTTCAGGGGTCTCTAGATCAGCCCCAGCATTTT.

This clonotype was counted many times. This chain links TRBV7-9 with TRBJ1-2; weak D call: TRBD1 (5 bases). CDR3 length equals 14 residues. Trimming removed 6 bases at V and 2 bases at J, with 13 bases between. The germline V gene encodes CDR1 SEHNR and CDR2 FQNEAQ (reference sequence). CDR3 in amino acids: CASSMGPGNYGYTF. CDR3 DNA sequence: TGTGCCAGCAGTATGGGGCCCGGAAACTATGGCTACACCTTC.

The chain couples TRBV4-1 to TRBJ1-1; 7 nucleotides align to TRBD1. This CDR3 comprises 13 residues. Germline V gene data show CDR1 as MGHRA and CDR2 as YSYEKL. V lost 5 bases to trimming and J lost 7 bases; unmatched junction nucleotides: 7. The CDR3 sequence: CASSSWTGYEAFF. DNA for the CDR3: TGCGCCAGCAGCTCGTGGACAGGCTATGAAGCTTTCTTT.

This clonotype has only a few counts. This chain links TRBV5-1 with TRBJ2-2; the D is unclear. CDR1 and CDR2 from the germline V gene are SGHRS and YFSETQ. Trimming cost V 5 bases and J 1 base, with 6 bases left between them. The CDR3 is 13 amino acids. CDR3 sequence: CASRPKNTGELFF. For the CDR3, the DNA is TGCGCCAGCAGGCCCAAGAACACCGGGGAGCTGTTTTTT.

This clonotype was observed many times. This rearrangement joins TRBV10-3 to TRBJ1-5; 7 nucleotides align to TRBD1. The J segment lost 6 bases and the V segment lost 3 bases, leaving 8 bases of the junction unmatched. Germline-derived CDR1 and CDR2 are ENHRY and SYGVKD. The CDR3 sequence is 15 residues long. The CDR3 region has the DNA TGTGCCATCAGTGATTTTGACAGGGTGGGTCAGCCCCAGCATTTT. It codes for CAISDFDRVGQPQHF.

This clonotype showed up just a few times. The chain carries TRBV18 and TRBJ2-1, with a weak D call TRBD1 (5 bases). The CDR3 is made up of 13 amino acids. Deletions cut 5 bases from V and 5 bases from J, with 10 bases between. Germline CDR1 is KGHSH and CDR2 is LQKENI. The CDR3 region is CASSIGADNEQFF. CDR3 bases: TGTGCCAGCTCAATAGGGGCAGACAATGAGCAGTTCTTC.

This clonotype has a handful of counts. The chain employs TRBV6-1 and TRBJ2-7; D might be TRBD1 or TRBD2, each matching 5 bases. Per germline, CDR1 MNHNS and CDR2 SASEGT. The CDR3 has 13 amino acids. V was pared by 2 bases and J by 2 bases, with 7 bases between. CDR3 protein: CASSERGPYEQYV. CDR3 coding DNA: TGTGCCAGCAGTGAACGGGGACCCTACGAGCAGTACGTC.

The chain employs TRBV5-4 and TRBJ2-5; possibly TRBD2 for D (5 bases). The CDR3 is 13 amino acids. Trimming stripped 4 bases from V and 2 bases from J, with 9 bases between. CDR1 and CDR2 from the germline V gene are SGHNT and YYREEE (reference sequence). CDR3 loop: CASSIGKQETQYF. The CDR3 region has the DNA TGTGCCAGCAGCATCGGGAAACAAGAGACCCAGTACTTC.

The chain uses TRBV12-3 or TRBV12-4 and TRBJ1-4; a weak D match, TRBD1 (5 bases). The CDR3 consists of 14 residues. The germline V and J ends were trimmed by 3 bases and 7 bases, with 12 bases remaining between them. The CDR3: CASSFGAPGEKLFF. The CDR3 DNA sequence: TGTGCCAGCAGTTTCGGGGCACCGGGTGAAAAACTGTTTTTT.

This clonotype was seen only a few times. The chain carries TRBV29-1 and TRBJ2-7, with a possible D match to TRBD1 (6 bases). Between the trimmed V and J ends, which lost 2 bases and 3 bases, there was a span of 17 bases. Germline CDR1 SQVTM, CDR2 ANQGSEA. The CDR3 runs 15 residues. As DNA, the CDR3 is TGCAGCGTTGAAATAGTCCGGGACAACTTCTACGAGCAGTACTTC. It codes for CSVEIVRDNFYEQYF.

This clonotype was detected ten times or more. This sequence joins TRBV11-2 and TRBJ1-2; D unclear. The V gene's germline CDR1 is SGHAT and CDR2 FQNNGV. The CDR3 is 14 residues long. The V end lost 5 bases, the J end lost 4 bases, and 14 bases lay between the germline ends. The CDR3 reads CASSPLGYGYGYTF. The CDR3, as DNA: TGTGCCAGCAGCCCCCTCGGGTATGGCTATGGCTACACCTTC.

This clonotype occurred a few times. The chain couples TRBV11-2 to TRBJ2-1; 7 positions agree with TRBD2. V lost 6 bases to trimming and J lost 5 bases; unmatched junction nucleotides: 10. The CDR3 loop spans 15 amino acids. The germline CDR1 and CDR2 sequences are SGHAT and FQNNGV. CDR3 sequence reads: CASRPGTTRDNEQFF. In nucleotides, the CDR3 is TGTGCCAGCAGGCCAGGGACTACCCGGGACAATGAGCAGTTCTTC.

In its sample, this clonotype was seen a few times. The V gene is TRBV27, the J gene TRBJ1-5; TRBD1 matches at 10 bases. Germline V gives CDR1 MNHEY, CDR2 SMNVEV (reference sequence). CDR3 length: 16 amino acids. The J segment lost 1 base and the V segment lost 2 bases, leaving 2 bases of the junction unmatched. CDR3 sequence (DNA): TGTGCCAGCAGTTTAAGGACAGGGGGAAGCAATCAGCCCCAGCATTTT. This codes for CASSLRTGGSNQPQHF.

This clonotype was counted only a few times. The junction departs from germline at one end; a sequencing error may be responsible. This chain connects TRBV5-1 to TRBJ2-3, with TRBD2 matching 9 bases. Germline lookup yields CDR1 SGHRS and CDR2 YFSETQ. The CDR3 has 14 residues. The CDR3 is CASSSLTSGRPAIF. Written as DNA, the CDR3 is TGCGCCAGCAGCTCTTTAACTAGCGGGCGCCCGGCTATTTTT.

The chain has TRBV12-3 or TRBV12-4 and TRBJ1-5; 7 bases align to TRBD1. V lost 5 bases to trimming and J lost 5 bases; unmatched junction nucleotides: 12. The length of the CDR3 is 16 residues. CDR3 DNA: TGTGCCAGCAGTCAAGGGGGGCAGGGGGGTCATCAGCCCCAGCATTTT. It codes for CASSQGGQGGHQPQHF.

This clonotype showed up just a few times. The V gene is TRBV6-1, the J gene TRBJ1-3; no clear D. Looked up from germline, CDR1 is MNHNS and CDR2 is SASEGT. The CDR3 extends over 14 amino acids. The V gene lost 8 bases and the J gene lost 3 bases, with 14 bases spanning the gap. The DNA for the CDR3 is TGTGCCAGCCTACGCCCATCAGGTGGAAACACCATATATTTT. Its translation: CASLRPSGGNTIYF.